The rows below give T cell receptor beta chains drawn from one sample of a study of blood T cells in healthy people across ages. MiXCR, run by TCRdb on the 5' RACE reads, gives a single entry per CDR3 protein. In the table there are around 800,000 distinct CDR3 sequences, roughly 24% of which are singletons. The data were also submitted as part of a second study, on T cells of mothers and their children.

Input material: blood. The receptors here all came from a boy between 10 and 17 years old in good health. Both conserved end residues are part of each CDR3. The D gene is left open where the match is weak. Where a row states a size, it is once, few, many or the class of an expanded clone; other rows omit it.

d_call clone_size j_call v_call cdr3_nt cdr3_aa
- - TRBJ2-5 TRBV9 TGTGCCAGCAGCGGCGGGACAGCCTTGGGGACCCAGTACTTC CASSGGTALGTQYF
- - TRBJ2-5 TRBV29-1 TGCAGCGGTGCAGGGGCAGCGTACCAAGAGACCCAGTACTTC CSGAGAAYQETQYF
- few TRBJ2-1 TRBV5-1 TGCGCCAGCAGCTACGACAGGATCAAGGATGAGCAGTTCTTC CASSYDRIKDEQFF
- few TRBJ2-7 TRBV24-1 TGTGCCACCAGTGTAGGGGGAAGCTACGAGCAGTACTTC CATSVGGSYEQYF
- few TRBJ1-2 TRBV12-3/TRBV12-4 TGTGCCAGCAGTTTAAAGGGAACCTATGGCTACACCTTC CASSLKGTYGYTF
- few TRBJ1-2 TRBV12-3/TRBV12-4 TGTGCCAGCGGCCGGGACATATGGGGCTACACCTTC CASGRDIWGYTF
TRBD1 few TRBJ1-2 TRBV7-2 TGTGCTGAGCGGGACAGGGATTTCAACTATGGCTACACCTTC CAERDRDFNYGYTF
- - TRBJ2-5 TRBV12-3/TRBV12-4 TGTGCCAGCAGTTTAATATTTCGGGCAGAGACCCAGTACTTC CASSLIFRAETQYF
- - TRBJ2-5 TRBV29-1 TGCAGCGTTGCGGTGGCGATGGAGACCCAGTACTTC CSVAVAMETQYF
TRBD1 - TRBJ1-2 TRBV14 TGTGCCAGCAGCCAAGATTGGACAGGAGCGAACTATGGCTACACCTTC CASSQDWTGANYGYTF
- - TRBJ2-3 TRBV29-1 TGCAGCGTTGGGGGCGGGGAGATTATGGATACGCAGTATTTT CSVGGGEIMDTQYF
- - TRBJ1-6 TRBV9 TGTGCCAGCAGCGTAGTAGGGGACACCGGGTCACCCCTCCACTTT CASSVVGDTGSPLHF
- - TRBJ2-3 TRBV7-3 TGTGCCAGCAGCTTATGGGCCCAAGATACGCAGTATTTT CASSLWAQDTQYF
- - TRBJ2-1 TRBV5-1 TGCGCCAGCAGCTTTCCGGTCCAAGGCTCCTACAATGAGCAGTTCTTC CASSFPVQGSYNEQFF
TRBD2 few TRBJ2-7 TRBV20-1 TGCAGTGCTAGAGTACTAGCGGGGGCCACGTACGAGCAGTACTTC CSARVLAGATYEQYF
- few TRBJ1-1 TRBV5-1 TGCGCCAGCAGCTCCGAGGGCACTGAAGCTTTCTTT CASSSEGTEAFF
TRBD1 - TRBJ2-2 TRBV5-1 TGCGCCAGCAGCTTAAGGACAGGGCAACACGGGGAGCTGTTTTTT CASSLRTGQHGELFF
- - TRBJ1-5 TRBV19 TGTGCCAGTACGTCTGGCGGATTCCAGCAGCCCCAGCATTTT CASTSGGFQQPQHF
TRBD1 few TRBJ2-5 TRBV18 TGTGCCAGCTCACCACCGGGACAGGGGCAAGGGACCCAGTACTTC CASSPPGQGQGTQYF
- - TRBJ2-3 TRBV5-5 TGTGCCAGCAGCTTCGCGGGGCTAGATACGCAGTATTTT CASSFAGLDTQYF
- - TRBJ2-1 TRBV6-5 TGTGCCAGCAGGACCCTGGGAGATTACAATGAGCAGTTCTTC CASRTLGDYNEQFF
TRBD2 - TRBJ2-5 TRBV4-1 TGCGCCAGCAGCCAACTCGCGGGGGGGCTGGAGACCCAGTACTTC CASSQLAGGLETQYF
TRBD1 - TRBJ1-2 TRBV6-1 TGTGCCAGTTGGACAGGGGTTGGCTACACCTTC CASWTGVGYTF
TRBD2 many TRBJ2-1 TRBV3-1 TGTGCCAGCAGCCGTACTAGCGGGGGGGCCGATGAGCAGTTCTTC CASSRTSGGADEQFF
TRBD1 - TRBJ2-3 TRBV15 TGTGCCACCAGCAGAGAGGTGGGACAGGGAGGAGATACGCAGTATTTT CATSREVGQGGDTQYF
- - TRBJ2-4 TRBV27 TGTGCCAGCAGTCCCTTACTCTTCCAGGACGGAAGGCTAGCCAAAAACATTCAGTACTTC CASSPLLFQDGRLAKNIQYF
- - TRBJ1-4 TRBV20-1 TGCAGTGCTAGAGATCGGAGGGGCGAAAAACTGTTTTTT CSARDRRGEKLFF
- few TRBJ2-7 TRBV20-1 TGCAGTGCTCAGGGTCCAGGGGCGGACGAGCAGTACTTC CSAQGPGADEQYF
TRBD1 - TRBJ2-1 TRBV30 TGTGCCTGGGCCTCGACCTCGGACAGGAGGTCTGGGGAGCAGTTCTTC CAWASTSDRRSGEQFF
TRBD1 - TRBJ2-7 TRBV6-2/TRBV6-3 TGTGCCAGCAGAACCCGGGGACAGGGGGCTTGGGAGCAGTACTTC CASRTRGQGAWEQYF
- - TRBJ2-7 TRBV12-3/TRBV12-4 TGTGCCAGCAGTTCCCAGTGGGGGGCCTACGAGCAGTACTTC CASSSQWGAYEQYF
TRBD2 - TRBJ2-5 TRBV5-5 TGTGCCAGCAACCTGCCTAGCGGGGGGGCTGGAGAGACCCAGTACTTC CASNLPSGGAGETQYF
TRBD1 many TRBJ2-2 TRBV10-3 TGTGCCATCAGCGGGACAGGGGTCACCGGGGAGCTGTTTTTT CAISGTGVTGELFF
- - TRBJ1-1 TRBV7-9 TGTGCCAGCAGCGGGGTCGGGGGCACTGAAGCTTTCTTT CASSGVGGTEAFF
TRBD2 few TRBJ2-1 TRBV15 TGTGCCACCAGACCGGGACTAGCCGGCGATGAGCAGTTCTTC CATRPGLAGDEQFF
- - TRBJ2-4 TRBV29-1 TGCAGCGTTGTTTGGGGGTCCAAAAACATTCAGTACTTC CSVVWGSKNIQYF
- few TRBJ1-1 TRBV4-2 TGTGCCAGCAGCCAAGATCTCTGGGGCTATGAAGCTTTCTTT CASSQDLWGYEAFF